This T cell receptor beta chain was identified during a study of PD-L1 blockade in urothelial cancer. Study-level background: The median number of T cells present in blood samples was approximately 140,000.

Time point specified: pretreatment peripheral blood. Locally advanced or metastatic urothelial carcinoma affected the patients. This CDR3 has 16 amino acids. Germline lookup yields CDR1 MGHRA and CDR2 YSYEKL. V was shortened by 0 bases and J by 2 bases, with 13 bases between the two germline ends. In its sample, this clone ranks as medium-sized. Repertoires were generated with immunoSEQ multiplex PCR, while TCRdb's copy carries only in-frame clones and drops some. The data show tens of thousands of clones, with over 75% seen just once and 15% to 18% held by the top ten. The chain links TRBV4-1 to TRBJ1-1; the D is unclear. This clonotype was sampled from a man aged 60 to 75 with urothelial cancer. The sample was PBMCs, taken around atezolizumab (anti-PD-L1) treatment. This CDR3 reads CASSQEFNRPNTEAFF. CDR3 sequence (DNA): TGCGCCAGCAGCCAAGAATTTAACAGACCCAACACTGAAGCTTTCTTT.